This TCR beta chain was recorded in a study of blood T cell repertoires in COVID-19. Assay used: immunoSEQ multiplex PCR; TCRdb lists only in-frame clones, some missing. Of 250,000 or so clones in the sample, over 70% are singletons; the top ten hold approximately 3.2%. This TCR came from a woman aged 80 or over with acute or convalescent COVID-19. Sequenced: peripheral blood.

CDR3 residues: CASSQGQSKTTGELFF. The CDR3 bases are TGTGCCAGCAGCCAGGGACAGAGCAAAACAACCGGGGAGCTGTTTTTT. This sequence joins TRBV5-4 and TRBJ2-2; 7 bases are shared with TRBD1. The CDR3 runs to 16 residues. V dropped 4 bases and J dropped 5; count of bases not matched to a gene: 11. CDR1 is SGHNT and CDR2 is YYREEE in the germline V gene (reference sequence).